What follows are 16 T cell receptor beta chains derived from one specimen sequenced in a study of blood T cell repertoires in COVID-19. Clones were read by immunoSEQ multiplex PCR, and TCRdb kept only the in-frame ones, dropping some. The sample carries approximately 150,000 clones, roughly 88% recorded once. The sample comprised peripheral blood. These receptor sequences come from a man in his 70s with active COVID-19.

This rearrangement joins TRBV28 to TRBJ2-1, with a tentative D call TRBD2 (6 bases). The V and J ends lost 8 bases and 8 bases respectively, with 19 bases between them. The CDR3 totals 14 residues. The V gene's germline CDR1 is MDHEN and CDR2 SYDVKM. Written as DNA, the CDR3 is TGTGCCAGCGGGAGGACTGGACGTCCGGATGAGCAGTTCTTC. It codes for CASGRTGRPDEQFF.

The chain joins TRBV5-6 to TRBJ1-1; tentative D call: TRBD1 (6 bases). The germline gives CDR1 SGHDT, CDR2 YYEEEE. V was shortened by 3 bases and J by 3 bases, with 15 bases between the two germline ends. This CDR3 has 15 amino acids. The CDR3 sequence is CASSYRTVPYTEAFF. The CDR3 DNA reads TGTGCCAGCAGCTACCGGACAGTCCCGTACACTGAAGCTTTCTTT.

CDR3 nucleotide sequence: TGTGCCAGCAGTTCCTACCGGGACAGAACCTACGAGCAGTACTTC. Translation: CASSSYRDRTYEQYF. The chain links TRBV28 to TRBJ2-7; 7 nucleotides match TRBD1. The CDR3 is made up of 15 amino acids. Germline CDR1 is MDHEN and CDR2 is SYDVKM. V dropped 4 bases and J dropped 2; count of bases not matched to a gene: 8.

This chain uses TRBV28 with TRBJ2-1; D is possibly TRBD1 (6 bases). The germline V gene has CDR1 MDHEN and CDR2 SYDVKM. Trimming cost V 5 bases and J 6 bases, with 20 bases left between them. The CDR3 is 16 residues long. The CDR3 nucleotides read TGTGCCAGCAGTCCAAGCAAAAGTGACAGGTCCAATGAGCAGTTCTTC. Its protein product is CASSPSKSDRSNEQFF.

CDR3 region: CASSVRDQRNTGELFF. CDR3 nucleotides: TGTGCCAGCAGCGTAAGAGATCAGCGGAACACCGGGGAGCTGTTTTTT. The rearrangement links TRBV9 to TRBJ2-2; no clear D gene. With 1 base removed from V and 1 base from J, the gap between germline ends came to 11 bases. Germline V CDR1 and CDR2: SGDLS, YYNGEE. The CDR3 extends over 16 amino acids.

The chain joins TRBV28 to TRBJ1-2; no reliable D call. The CDR3 extends over 11 amino acids. Germline V gene sequence: CDR1 MDHEN, CDR2 SYDVKM. Deletions cut 2 bases from V and 7 bases from J, with 5 bases between. The CDR3 coding sequence is TGTGCCAGCAGTTTACTCCTTGGCTACACCTTC. It encodes CASSLLLGYTF.

The chain is built from TRBV5-4 and TRBJ2-1; 11 positions agree with TRBD2. V shed 3 bases, J shed 7 bases, and the junction held 9 bases outside the gene matches. CDR1 is SGHNT, CDR2 YYREEE, per germline (reference sequence). The length of the CDR3 is 16 residues. CDR3 protein: CASSSSLAGVGNEQFF. The CDR3 DNA is TGTGCCAGCAGCTCATCACTAGCGGGAGTCGGTAATGAGCAGTTCTTC.

This sequence joins TRBV6-5 and TRBJ1-6; perhaps TRBD1 as D (6 bases). This CDR3 spans 15 amino acids. The V end was cut by 0 bases, the J end by 10 bases, with 13 bases between. Germline V gene data show CDR1 as MNHEY and CDR2 as SVGAGI. The CDR3 DNA reads TGTGCCAGCAGTTACTCGAACAGGGCGTACTCACCCCTCCACTTT. Amino acid sequence: CASSYSNRAYSPLHF.

The chain carries TRBV3-1 (or the pseudogene TRBV3-2) and TRBJ1-6; a weak D match, TRBD1 (6 bases). Per germline, CDR1 LGHDT and CDR2 YNNKEL (reference sequence). The CDR3 sequence is 16 residues long. The V end was cut by 0 bases, the J end by 8 bases, with 14 bases between. The CDR3 coding sequence is TGTGCCAGCAGCCAAGATCCGCCAGGGGCCGATTCACCCCTCCACTTT. Translating gives CASSQDPPGADSPLHF.

The chain uses TRBV2 and TRBJ1-1, with a tentative D call TRBD1 (6 bases). There are 13 residues in the CDR3. The germline gives CDR1 SNHLY, CDR2 FYNNEI. With 10 bases removed from V and 1 base from J, the gap between germline ends came to 13 bases. CDR3 protein: CATAQGRNTEAFF. Written as DNA, the CDR3 is TGTGCCACTGCGCAGGGGCGGAACACTGAAGCTTTCTTT.

The chain has TRBV9 and TRBJ1-1; D might be TRBD1 (5 bases). Germline values: CDR1 SGDLS, CDR2 YYNGEE. Trimming cost V 4 bases and J 3 bases, with 10 bases left between them. The CDR3 runs 13 residues. The CDR3 coding sequence is TGTGCCAGCAGCTTACGGGGGGACACTGAAGCTTTCTTT. Translating it yields CASSLRGDTEAFF. The full variable domain, rest sourced from reference TRBV9 and TRBJ1-1, is DSGVTQTPKHLITATGQRVTLRCSPRSGDLSVYWYQQSLDQGLQFLIQYYNGEERAKGNILERFSAQQFPDLHSELNLSSLELGDSALYFCASSLRGDTEAFFGQGTRLTVV.

CDR3 DNA: TGTGCCAGCAGTGAAAGGGGTGTGGAAGCTTTCTTT. Protein product: CASSERGVEAFF. The rearrangement links TRBV2 to TRBJ1-1; D perhaps matches TRBD1 (5 bases). Trimming pared 2 bases from V and 8 bases from J, leaving 9 bases between. The CDR3 length is 12 residues. Germline CDR1 reads SNHLY; CDR2 reads FYNNEI. Full variable domain (remainder filled in from reference TRBV2 and TRBJ1-1): EPEVTQTPSHQVTQMGQEVILRCVPISNHLYFYWYRQILGQKVEFLVSFYNNEISEKSEIFDDQFSVERPDGSNFTLKIRSTKLEDSAMYFCASSERGVEAFFGQGTRLTVV.

This clone has only one observation. The chain carries TRBV4-1 and TRBJ2-2, with a tentative D call TRBD1 (5 bases). The CDR3 totals 17 residues. Germline lookup yields CDR1 MGHRA and CDR2 YSYEKL. Trimming shortened V by 0 bases and J by 0 bases, and 11 bases separated the two germline ends. The CDR3 DNA reads TGCGCCAGCAGCCAAGATCACAGGCCGGCGAACACCGGGGAGCTGTTTTTT. Residues: CASSQDHRPANTGELFF.

V and J are TRBV5-1 and TRBJ2-3; TRBD1 might be the D (6 bases). The germline V gene encodes CDR1 SGHRS and CDR2 YFSETQ. The length of the CDR3 is 14 residues. The V and J ends lost 2 bases and 6 bases respectively, with 13 bases between them. Written as DNA, the CDR3 is TGCGCCAGCAGCTTCGCGCAGGGGTTTGATACGCAGTATTTT. It encodes CASSFAQGFDTQYF.

CDR3 loop: CASSLGLTEAFF. DNA of the CDR3: TGTGCCAGCAGCTTAGGACTAACTGAAGCTTTCTTT. The chain uses TRBV11-2 and TRBJ1-1, with D unresolved. From germline, CDR1 is SGHAT and CDR2 FQNNGV. The CDR3 loop spans 12 amino acids. Trimming took off 1 base at V and 5 bases at J, with 5 bases between the two ends.

The genes are TRBV7-9 and TRBJ2-2; TRBD2 matches 9 bases. Unmatched junction bases numbered 7, after V lost 3 bases and J lost 5 bases. The CDR3 extends over 16 amino acids. Germline CDR1 SEHNR, CDR2 FQNEAQ (reference sequence). This CDR3 is CASSLLAGASTGELFF. DNA of the CDR3: TGTGCCAGCAGCTTGTTAGCGGGAGCGTCTACCGGGGAGCTGTTTTTT.